This TCR beta chain was recovered during a study of T cell changes during pregnancy in multiple sclerosis. V was pared by 8 bases and J by 2 bases, with 15 bases between. Germline V gene data show CDR1 as MNHEY and CDR2 as SMNVEV (reference sequence). CDR3 length: 14 amino acids. Assay: immunoSEQ multiplex PCR; the TCRdb copy retains only in-frame clones and omits some. The sample yields around 30,000 clones, 70% to 90% seen once. Sequencing used CD8+ T cells from peripheral blood mononuclear cells, obtained in the third trimester of pregnancy. V and J are TRBV27 and TRBJ1-2; D not certain. The receptor was derived from a female donor with multiple sclerosis, enrolled in a pregnancy study. The CDR3 loop is CASGIRVSNYGYTF. The CDR3 DNA reads TGTGCCAGCGGAATCCGGGTTTCCAACTATGGCTACACCTTC.